These 11 T cell receptor beta chains came from one sample sequenced in a study of shared clonotypes between healthy human individuals. Some clones are missing from TCRdb's copy, which holds only in-frame ones; the method was immunoSEQ multiplex PCR. In the table there are about 2.4 million clones, 80% to 95% of which are singletons. Sequencing was carried out using naive CD4+ T cells from PBMCs. Subset in this sample: CD45RA+ positively selected. The source is a man aged 18 to 29 in good health. Some clones in this sample may be carry-over from other donors' samples.

This chain links TRBV28 with TRBJ1-2, with D unresolved. This CDR3 region has 14 residues. V was trimmed by 5 bases and J by 8 bases, leaving 18 bases between them. The V gene's germline CDR1 is MDHEN and CDR2 SYDVKM. The CDR3 sequence is CASSPEQRVGGYTF. The CDR3 DNA reads TGTGCCAGCAGTCCCGAGCAACGGGTCGGAGGCTACACCTTC.

This chain connects TRBV28 to TRBJ2-7; 9 nucleotides match TRBD1. V shed 6 bases and J 3 bases; nucleotides not matched to a gene: 6. The germline V gene has CDR1 MDHEN and CDR2 SYDVKM. This CDR3 spans 14 amino acids. In DNA, the CDR3 is TGTGCCAGCAGGGGGACAGGGACCCTCTACGAGCAGTACTTC. Its protein product is CASRGTGTLYEQYF.

As to this clone: Other DNA variants within this sample encode the same CDR3. The chain links TRBV28 to TRBJ2-7, with D unclear. Germline assignment: CDR1 MDHEN and CDR2 SYDVKM. Between the trimmed V and J ends, which lost 3 bases and 0 bases, there was a span of 9 bases. The CDR3 covers 14 residues. CDR3 DNA sequence: TGTGCCAGCAGTTTGCGGCACCCCTCCTACGAGCAGTACTTC. Protein: CASSLRHPSYEQYF. Full variable domain (remainder filled in from reference TRBV28 and TRBJ2-7): DVKVTQSSRYLVKRTGEKVFLECVQDMDHENMFWYRQDPGLGLRLIYFSYDVKMKEKGDIPEGYSVSREKKERFSLILESASTNQTSMYLCASSLRHPSYEQYFGPGTRLTVT.

The chain links TRBV5-6 to TRBJ1-5; D gene ambiguous. From germline, CDR1 is SGHDT and CDR2 YYEEEE. CDR3 size: 13 residues. V shed 2 bases and J shed 7 bases, with 10 bases lying between them. The CDR3 sequence: CASSLRGWQPQHF. The CDR3 coding sequence is TGTGCCAGCAGCTTACGAGGGTGGCAGCCCCAGCATTTT. The variable domain in full, with the rest retrieved from reference TRBV5-6 and TRBJ1-5, is DAGVTQSPTHLIKTRGQQVTLRCSPKSGHDTVSWYQQALGQGPQFIFQYYEEEERQRGNFPDRFSGHQFPNYSSELNVNALLLGDSALYLCASSLRGWQPQHFGDGTRLSIL.

The chain has TRBV5-1 and TRBJ2-5; 7 bases fit TRBD2. The J call may not be correct, given that the DNA end is closer to TRBJ2-7. The CDR3 length is 14 residues. Germline-derived CDR1 and CDR2 are SGHRS and YFSETQ. The DNA for the CDR3 is TGCGCCAGCAGCTTGGGGACTAGCTCCTACGAGCAGTACTTC. Translated: CASSLGTSSYEQYF.

As to this clone: Other DNA variants within this sample encode the same CDR3. The chain is built from TRBV5-1 and TRBJ2-3; D unclear. Looked up from germline, CDR1 is SGHRS and CDR2 is YFSETQ. Trimming removed 0 bases at V and 2 bases at J, with 7 bases between. This CDR3 has 14 amino acids. The CDR3 DNA sequence: TGCGCCAGCAGCTTGGCCGGATCCACAGATACGCAGTATTTT. Protein product: CASSLAGSTDTQYF.

The genes are TRBV9 and TRBJ2-7; 7 positions agree with TRBD1. CDR3 length: 14 residues. Trimming cost V 3 bases and J 2 bases; bases outside gene matches: 5. The germline CDR1 and CDR2 sequences are SGDLS and YYNGEE. CDR3 amino acids: CASSAQTGAYEQYF. CDR3 bases: TGTGCCAGCAGCGCCCAAACAGGGGCCTACGAGCAGTACTTC.

This clone appeared a single time. The V gene is TRBV2, the J gene TRBJ2-1, with 9 positions matching TRBD1. This CDR3 has 14 amino acids. V lost 6 bases to trimming and J lost 6 bases; unmatched junction nucleotides: 6. Germline CDR1 reads SNHLY; CDR2 reads FYNNEI. CDR3 in DNA: TGTGCCAGCAGGCAGGGGACAGGGACCAATGAGCAGTTCTTC. This encodes CASRQGTGTNEQFF.

Here the CDR3 DNA reads TGTGCCAGCAGCGACGGGACAGACCGTAATGACTATGGCTACACCTTC. Its translation is CASSDGTDRNDYGYTF. The gene calls are TRBV9 and TRBJ1-2; 7 nucleotides line up with TRBD1. The CDR3 is made up of 16 amino acids. With 3 bases clipped from V and 3 bases from J, the junction kept 11 bases outside the gene matches. The germline V gene encodes CDR1 SGDLS and CDR2 YYNGEE.

The chain links TRBV4-3 to TRBJ2-3; 7 bases fit TRBD2. Germline V gives CDR1 LGHNA, CDR2 YSLEER. The CDR3 sequence is 16 residues long. V shed 2 bases, J shed 1 base, and the junction held 6 bases outside the gene matches. This chain's CDR3 is CASSQTGGRGTDTQYF. CDR3 bases: TGCGCCAGCAGCCAAACTGGCGGGAGAGGCACAGATACGCAGTATTTT.

The V call is TRBV5-4, the J call TRBJ1-2, with 9 bases matching TRBD1. The CDR3 loop spans 15 amino acids. The J segment lost 2 bases and the V segment lost 0 bases, leaving 2 bases of the junction unmatched. The germline gives CDR1 SGHNT, CDR2 YYREEE (reference sequence). CDR3 sequence (DNA): TGTGCCAGCAGCTTGGACAGGGGGCTGAACTATGGCTACACCTTC. This codes for CASSLDRGLNYGYTF.